Sequencing of this TCR beta chain was carried out in a study of T cell repertoires in cytomegalovirus infection. CDR1 is PRHDT and CDR2 is FYEKMQ in the germline V gene (reference sequence). There are 20 residues in the CDR3. V shed 0 bases and J shed 0 bases, with 23 bases lying between them. General study findings and limits: The ex vivo response showed dominance by HLA-C-restricted CMV-specific TCR beta clonotypes.

This clonotype was seen only a few times. Antigen specificity is unknown. TCRdb analysed the reads with MiXCR anew, one entry per CDR3 protein. The sample yields roughly 230,000 distinct CDR3 sequences, around 12% seen once. This rearrangement joins TRBV13 to TRBJ1-2; tentatively, D is TRBD1 (5 bases). The source of this sequence is a human donor in good health (CMV status not recorded). Some clones in this sample may be carry-over from other donors' samples. The sequencing sample was made of PBMCs. The CDR3 bases are TGTGCCAGCAGCTTAGGCCATTCGACAGCCACTTCCCGAGCTAACTATGGCTACACCTTC. It encodes CASSLGHSTATSRANYGYTF.